At least ten counts were recorded for the clone carrying this TCR beta chain. This CDR3 comprises 14 residues. Germline values: CDR1 MNHEY, CDR2 SMNVEV (reference sequence). V shed 5 bases and J shed 7 bases, with 12 bases lying between them. The data stem from a study of T cells in Graves' hyperthyroidism and ophthalmopathy. If no ophthalmopathy progression occurred within 18 months, Graves' hyperthyroidism was stable. Amplification of TCR beta CDR3 regions was performed using RNA transcripts as template. The HTBI primer set drove a first-round RT-PCR of the TCR CDR3. TCRdb analysed the multiplex PCR reads with MiXCR anew, one entry per CDR3 protein. This sample has around 290,000 distinct CDR3 sequences, with roughly an eighth found just once.

The receptor was isolated from a woman in her 40s with Graves' hyperthyroidism. Sequences were obtained from blood. This chain joins TRBV27 and TRBJ1-6; no clear D gene. CDR3 nucleotide sequence: TGTGCCAGCAGTCCCGAAGGGAGGAATTCACCCCTCCACTTT. This encodes CASSPEGRNSPLHF.